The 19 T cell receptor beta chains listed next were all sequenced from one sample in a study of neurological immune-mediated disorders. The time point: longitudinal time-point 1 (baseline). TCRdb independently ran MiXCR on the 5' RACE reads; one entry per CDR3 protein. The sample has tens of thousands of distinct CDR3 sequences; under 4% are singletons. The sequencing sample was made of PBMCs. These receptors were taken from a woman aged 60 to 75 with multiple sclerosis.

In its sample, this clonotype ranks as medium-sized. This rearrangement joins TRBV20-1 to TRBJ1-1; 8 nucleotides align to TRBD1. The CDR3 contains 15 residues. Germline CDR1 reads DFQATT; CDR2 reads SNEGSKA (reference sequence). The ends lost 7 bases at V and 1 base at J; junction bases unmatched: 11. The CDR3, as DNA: TGCAGTGGGTATCAGGGGGCGGGTAGGAACACTGAAGCTTTCTTT. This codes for CSGYQGAGRNTEAFF.

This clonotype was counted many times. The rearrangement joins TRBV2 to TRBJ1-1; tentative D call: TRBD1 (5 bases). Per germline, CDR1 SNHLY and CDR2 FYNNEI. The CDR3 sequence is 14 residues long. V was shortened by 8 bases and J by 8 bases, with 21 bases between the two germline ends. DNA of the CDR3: TGTGCCAGCCCCGTGGATGCGTGGGGGGGAGAAGCTTTCTTT. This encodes CASPVDAWGGEAFF. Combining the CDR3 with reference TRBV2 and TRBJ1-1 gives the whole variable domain EPEVTQTPSHQVTQMGQEVILRCVPISNHLYFYWYRQILGQKVEFLVSFYNNEISEKSEIFDDQFSVERPDGSNFTLKIRSTKLEDSAMYFCASPVDAWGGEAFFGQGTRLTVV.

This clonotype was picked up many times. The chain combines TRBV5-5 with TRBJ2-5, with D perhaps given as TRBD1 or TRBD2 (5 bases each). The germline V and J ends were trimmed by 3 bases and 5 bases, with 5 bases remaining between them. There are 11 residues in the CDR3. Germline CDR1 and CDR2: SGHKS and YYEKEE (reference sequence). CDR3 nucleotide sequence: TGTGCCAGCAGCTGGGGGGAGACCCAGTACTTC. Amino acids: CASSWGETQYF. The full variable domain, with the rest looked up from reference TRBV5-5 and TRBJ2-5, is DAGVTQSPTHLIKTRGQQVTLRCSPISGHKSVSWYQQVLGQGPQFIFQYYEKEERGRGNFPDRFSARQFPNYSSELNVNALLLGDSALYLCASSWGETQYFGPGTRLLVL.

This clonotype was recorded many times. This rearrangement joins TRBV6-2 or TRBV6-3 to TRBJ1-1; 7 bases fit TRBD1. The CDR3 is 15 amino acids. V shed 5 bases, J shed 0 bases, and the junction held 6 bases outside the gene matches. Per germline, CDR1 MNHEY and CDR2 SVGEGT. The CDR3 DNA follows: TGTGCCAGCAGTAACGACAGGGCCTTGAACACTGAAGCTTTCTTT. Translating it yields CASSNDRALNTEAFF.

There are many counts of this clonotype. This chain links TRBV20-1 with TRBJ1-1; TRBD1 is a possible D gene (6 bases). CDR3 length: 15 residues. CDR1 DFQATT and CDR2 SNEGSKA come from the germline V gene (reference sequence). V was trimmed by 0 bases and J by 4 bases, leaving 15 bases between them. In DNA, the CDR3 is TGCAGTGCTAGAGATATACAGGGAGGGGTCACTGAAGCTTTCTTT. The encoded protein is CSARDIQGGVTEAFF.

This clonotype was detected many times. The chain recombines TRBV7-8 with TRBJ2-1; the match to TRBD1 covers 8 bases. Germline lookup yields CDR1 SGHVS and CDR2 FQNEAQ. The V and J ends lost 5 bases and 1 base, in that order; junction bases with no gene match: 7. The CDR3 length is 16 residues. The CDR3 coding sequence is TGTGCCAGCAGCCCTGGACAGGGAAAGTCCTACAATGAGCAGTTCTTC. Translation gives CASSPGQGKSYNEQFF. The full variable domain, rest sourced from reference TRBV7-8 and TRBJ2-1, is GAGVSQSPRYKVAKRGQDVALRCDPISGHVSLFWYQQALGQGPEFLTYFQNEAQLDKSGLPSDRFFAERPEGSVSTLKIQRTQQEDSAVYLCASSPGQGKSYNEQFFGPGTRLTVL.

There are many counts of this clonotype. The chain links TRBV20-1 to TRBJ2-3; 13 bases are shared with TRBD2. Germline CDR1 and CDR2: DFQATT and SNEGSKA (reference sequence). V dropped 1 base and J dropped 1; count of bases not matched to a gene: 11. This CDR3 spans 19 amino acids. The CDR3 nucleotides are TGCAGTGCTAGAGGTTCGGGACTAGCGGGGAGTATGCGCACAGATACGCAGTATTTT. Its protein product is CSARGSGLAGSMRTDTQYF.

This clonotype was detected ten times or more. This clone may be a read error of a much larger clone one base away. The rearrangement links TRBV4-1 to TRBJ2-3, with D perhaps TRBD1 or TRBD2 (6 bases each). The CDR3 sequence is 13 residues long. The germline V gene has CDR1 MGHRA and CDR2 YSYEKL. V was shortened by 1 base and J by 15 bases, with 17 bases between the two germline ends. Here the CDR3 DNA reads TGCGCCAGCAGCCAAGCCCGGGGGAAGGGGGACTATTTT. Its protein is CASSQARGKGDYF.

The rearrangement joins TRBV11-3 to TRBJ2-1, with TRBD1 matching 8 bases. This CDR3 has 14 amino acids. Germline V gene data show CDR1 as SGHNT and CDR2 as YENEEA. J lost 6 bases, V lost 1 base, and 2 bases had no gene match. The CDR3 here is CASSLVGTGNEQFF. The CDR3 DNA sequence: TGTGCCAGCAGCTTAGTCGGGACAGGCAATGAGCAGTTCTTC.

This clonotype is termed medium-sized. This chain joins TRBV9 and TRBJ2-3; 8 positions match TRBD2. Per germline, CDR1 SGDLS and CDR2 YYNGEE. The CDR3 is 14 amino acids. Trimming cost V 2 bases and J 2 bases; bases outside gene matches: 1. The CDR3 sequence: CASSVSGATDTQYF. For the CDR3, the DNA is TGTGCCAGCAGCGTTAGCGGGGCCACAGATACGCAGTATTTT.

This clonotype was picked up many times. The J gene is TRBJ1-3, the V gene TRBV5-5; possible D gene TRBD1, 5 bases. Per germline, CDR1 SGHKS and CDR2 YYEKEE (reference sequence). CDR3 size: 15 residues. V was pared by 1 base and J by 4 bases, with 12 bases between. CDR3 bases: TGTGCCAGCAGCTTGATTGTGGGGGAAGGAAACACCATATATTTT. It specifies CASSLIVGEGNTIYF.

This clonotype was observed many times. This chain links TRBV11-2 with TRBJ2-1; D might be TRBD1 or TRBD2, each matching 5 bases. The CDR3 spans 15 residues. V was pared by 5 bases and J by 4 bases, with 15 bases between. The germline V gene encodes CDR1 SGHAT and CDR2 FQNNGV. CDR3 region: CASSRSLGAYNEQFF. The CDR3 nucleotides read TGTGCCAGCAGCCGTTCGCTCGGGGCTTACAATGAGCAGTTCTTC. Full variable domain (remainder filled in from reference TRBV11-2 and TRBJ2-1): EAGVAQSPRYKIIEKRQSVAFWCNPISGHATLYWYQQILGQGPKLLIQFQNNGVVDDSQLPKDRFSAERLKGVDSTLKIQPAKLEDSAVYLCASSRSLGAYNEQFFGPGTRLTVL.

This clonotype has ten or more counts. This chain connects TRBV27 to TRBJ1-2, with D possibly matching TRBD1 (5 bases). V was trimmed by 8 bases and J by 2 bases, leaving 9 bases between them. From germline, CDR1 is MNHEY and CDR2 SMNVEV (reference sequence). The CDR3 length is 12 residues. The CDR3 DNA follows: TGTGCCAGCCGGACACCCAACTATGGCTACACCTTC. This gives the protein CASRTPNYGYTF.

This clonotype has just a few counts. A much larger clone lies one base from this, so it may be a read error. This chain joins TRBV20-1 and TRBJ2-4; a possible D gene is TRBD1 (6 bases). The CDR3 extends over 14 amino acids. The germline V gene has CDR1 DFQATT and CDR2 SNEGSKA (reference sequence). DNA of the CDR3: TGCAGTGCCCCAGGCAGGGGCGCCAAAAAAATTCAGTACTTC. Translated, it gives CSAPGRGAKKIQYF.

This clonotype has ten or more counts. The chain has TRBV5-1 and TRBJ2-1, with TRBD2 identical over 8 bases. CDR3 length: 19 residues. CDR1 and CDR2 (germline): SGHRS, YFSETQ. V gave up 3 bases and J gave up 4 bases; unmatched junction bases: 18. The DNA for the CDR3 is TGCGCCAGCAGCTACCCCTTGACGGGGGGGCAGTTTGTTTACAATGAGCAGTTCTTC. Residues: CASSYPLTGGQFVYNEQFF.

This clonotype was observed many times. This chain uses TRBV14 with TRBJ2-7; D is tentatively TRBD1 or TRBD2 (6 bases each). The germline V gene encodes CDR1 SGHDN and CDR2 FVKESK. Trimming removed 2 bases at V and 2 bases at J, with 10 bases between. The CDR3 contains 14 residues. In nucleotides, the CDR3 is TGTGCCAGCAGCCAACCGGGGGCGACCTACGAGCAGTACTTC. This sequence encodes CASSQPGATYEQYF.

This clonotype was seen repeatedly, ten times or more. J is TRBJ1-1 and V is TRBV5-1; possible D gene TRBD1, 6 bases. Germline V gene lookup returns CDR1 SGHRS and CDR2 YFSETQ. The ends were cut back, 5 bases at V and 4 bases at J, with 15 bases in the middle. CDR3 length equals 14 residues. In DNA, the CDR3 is TGCGCCAGCAGGACACAGGGCTCGAGCACTGAAGCTTTCTTT. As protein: CASRTQGSSTEAFF. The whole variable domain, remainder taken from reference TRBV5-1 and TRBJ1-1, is KAGVTQTPRYLIKTRGQQVTLSCSPISGHRSVSWYQQTPGQGLQFLFEYFSETQRNKGNFPGRFSGRQFSNSRSEMNVSTLELGDSALYLCASRTQGSSTEAFFGQGTRLTVV.

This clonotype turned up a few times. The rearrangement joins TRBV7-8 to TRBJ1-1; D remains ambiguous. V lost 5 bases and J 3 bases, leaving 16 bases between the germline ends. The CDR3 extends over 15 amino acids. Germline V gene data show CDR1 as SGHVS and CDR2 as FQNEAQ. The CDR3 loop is CASSPPGIRDTEAFF. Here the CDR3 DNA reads TGTGCCAGCAGCCCCCCCGGCATACGGGACACTGAAGCTTTCTTT.

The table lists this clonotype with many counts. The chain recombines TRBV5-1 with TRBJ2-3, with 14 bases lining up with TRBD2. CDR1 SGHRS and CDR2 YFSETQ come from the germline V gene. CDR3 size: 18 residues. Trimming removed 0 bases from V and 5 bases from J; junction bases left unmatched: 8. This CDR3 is CASSLEGLAGAQRDTQYF. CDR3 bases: TGCGCCAGCAGCTTGGAGGGACTAGCGGGGGCCCAAAGAGATACGCAGTATTTT.